This T cell receptor beta chain stems from a study of blood T cell repertoires in COVID-19. Turning to the study itself: Donors in the United States, Italy and Spain gave samples during acute or convalescent COVID-19. The analysed material was cDNA or gDNA that came from T cells, B-cell-depleted T cells, or PBMCs.

Per the study methods: Amplification of reference gene primers was used by the study to estimate nucleated cell counts. The repertoire was sequenced with immunoSEQ multiplex PCR; TCRdb's copy has only in-frame clones and lacks some. That table gives V, J and clone size, and the DNA gave D and trimming. The data show about 4,400 clones, approximately 82% seen once. This CDR3 is 14 amino acids long. The V gene's germline CDR1 is GTSNPN and CDR2 SVGIG (reference sequence). The ends were cut back, 4 bases at V and 4 bases at J, with 14 bases in the middle. This TCR was sampled from a human donor with active or convalescent COVID-19. The donor label of this sample is uncertain. V and J are TRBV30 and TRBJ1-3; D is perhaps TRBD1 (6 bases). Material: peripheral blood. Here the CDR3 DNA reads TGTGCCTGGAACCTACAGGGAATCGGAAACACCATATATTTT. It codes for CAWNLQGIGNTIYF.